The present T cell receptor beta chain was sequenced within a study of T cell changes during pregnancy in multiple sclerosis. The V segment lost 1 base and the J segment 1 base; nucleotides outside the gene matches: 6. Germline V lookup: CDR1 LGHNA, CDR2 YSLEER. This CDR3 is 18 amino acids long. Generated by immunoSEQ multiplex PCR, the TCRdb table keeps only in-frame clones and is missing some. Of approximately 30,000 clones in the sample, around 90% were seen once. The chain employs TRBV4-3 and TRBJ2-3, with 12 bases lining up with TRBD2. This receptor was obtained from a female donor with multiple sclerosis, enrolled in a pregnancy study. The specimen was CD8+ T cells from peripheral blood mononuclear cells, collected in the first trimester of pregnancy. The CDR3 sequence is CASSQGLAGGPGTDTQYF. The CDR3 DNA reads TGCGCCAGCAGCCAAGGGCTAGCGGGAGGGCCGGGCACAGATACGCAGTATTTT.